Included here is one TCR beta chain sequence, with context. This entry comes from a study of blood T cell repertoires in COVID-19. About the research overall: Samples came from the United States, Italy and Spain, spanning acute and convalescent COVID-19.

Assay used: immunoSEQ multiplex PCR; TCRdb lists only in-frame clones, some missing. The repertoire holds over 200,000 clones, about nine tenths seen once, with less than 3.5% in the top ten. This receptor was obtained from a woman aged 55 to 70 with acute or convalescent COVID-19. Material: peripheral blood.

DNA for the CDR3: TGTGCCAGCTCACCAACCCTCGGAGAGACCCAGTACTTC. As protein: CASSPTLGETQYF. The chain is built from TRBV18 and TRBJ2-5; no firm D call. CDR1 is KGHSH, CDR2 LQKENI, per germline. CDR3 length equals 13 residues. V lost 2 bases, J lost 4 bases, and 8 bases lay in between.